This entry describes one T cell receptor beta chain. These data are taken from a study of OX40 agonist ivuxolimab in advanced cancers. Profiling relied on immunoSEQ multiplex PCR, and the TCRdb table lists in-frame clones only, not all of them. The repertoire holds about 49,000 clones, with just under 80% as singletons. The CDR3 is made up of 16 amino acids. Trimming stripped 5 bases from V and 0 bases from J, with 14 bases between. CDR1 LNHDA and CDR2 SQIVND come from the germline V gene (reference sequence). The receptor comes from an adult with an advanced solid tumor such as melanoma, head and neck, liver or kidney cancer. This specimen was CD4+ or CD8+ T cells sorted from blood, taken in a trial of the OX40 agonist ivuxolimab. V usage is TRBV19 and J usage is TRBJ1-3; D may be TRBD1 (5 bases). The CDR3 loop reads CASSVAWGDSGNTIYF. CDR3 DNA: TGTGCCAGTAGTGTCGCCTGGGGGGACTCTGGAAACACCATATATTTT.